This TCR beta chain was profiled in a study of vaccination effects on CD4 cells after COVID-19. Findings of the study overall: Vaccine- and infection-induced clones showed marked clonal contraction late following vaccination.

With regard to this clone: Its target is not known.

Clones were read by immunoSEQ multiplex PCR, and TCRdb kept only the in-frame ones, dropping some. The data show about 72,000 clones, around 81% seen once. Using viral peptide pools, the ViraFEST assay grew out antigen-specific CD4+ T cells prior to sequencing. Once cultured for 10 days, the cells underwent separation to obtain CD4+ T cells. Vaccine administered to participants consisted of two doses of either BNT162b2 or mRNA-1273. After fewer than 2.5 million PBMC were placed in each well, they were cultured with about 10 IU/ml IL-2 and approximately 10 ug/ml peptides. After removal of 3 bases from V and 3 bases from J, the junction contained 4 bases not matched to a gene. Germline V CDR1 and CDR2: MNHEY, SVGAGI. The CDR3 sequence is 15 residues long.

The rearrangement uses TRBV6-5 and TRBJ2-1, with TRBD2 matching over 8 bases. The sequences come from CD4+ T cells from PBMCs cultured with HCoV-229E spike peptides, collected after COVID-19 vaccination. This TCR was recovered from a human donor who received a COVID-19 vaccine. This CDR3 is CASSYWRGDYNEQFF. Written as DNA, the CDR3 is TGTGCCAGCAGTTATTGGCGGGGGGACTACAATGAGCAGTTCTTC.